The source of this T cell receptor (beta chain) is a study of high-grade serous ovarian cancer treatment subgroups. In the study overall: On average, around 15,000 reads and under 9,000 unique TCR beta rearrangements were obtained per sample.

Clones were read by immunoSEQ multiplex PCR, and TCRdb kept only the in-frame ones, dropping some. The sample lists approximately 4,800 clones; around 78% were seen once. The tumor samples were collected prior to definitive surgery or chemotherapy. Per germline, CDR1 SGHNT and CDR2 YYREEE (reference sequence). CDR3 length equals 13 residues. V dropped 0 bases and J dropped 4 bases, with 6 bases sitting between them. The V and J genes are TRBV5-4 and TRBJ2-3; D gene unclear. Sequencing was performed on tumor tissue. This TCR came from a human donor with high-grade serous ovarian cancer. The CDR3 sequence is CASSLAQPDTQYF. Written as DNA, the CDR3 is TGTGCCAGCAGCTTGGCACAGCCAGATACGCAGTATTTT.